This section outlines one T cell receptor (beta chain) sequence together with its context. The record originates from a study of T-cell reconstitution after alpha-beta-depleted transplantation in children. The CDR3 is made up of 15 amino acids. With V trimmed by 6 bases and J by 1 base, 9 bases remained unmatched. Per the germline V gene, CDR1 is DFQATT and CDR2 is SNEGSKA (reference sequence). Preparation of the TCRbeta library was carried out with unique molecular identifiers. TCRdb used MiXCR to reprocess the PCR reads, holding one entry per CDR3 protein. This sample has about 340,000 distinct CDR3 sequences, with about an eighth found just once.

This sequence originates from a human donor who donated a stem cell graft to a child with Fanconi anemia. Sequenced here: PBMCs, sampled from the stem cell graft. J is TRBJ1-5 and V is TRBV20-1; 7 bases match TRBD1. DNA for the CDR3: TGCAGTGCCGCAATTACAGGGGTGAGCAATCAGCCCCAGCATTTT. It is translated as CSAAITGVSNQPQHF.